These T cell receptor beta chains were read from a single sample in a study of OX40 agonist ivuxolimab in advanced cancers. TCRdb's table, derived via immunoSEQ multiplex PCR, lists solely in-frame clones and lacks some. The sample lists tens of thousands of clones; 84% were seen once. This specimen was CD4+ or CD8+ T cells sorted from blood, taken in a trial of the OX40 agonist ivuxolimab. The source of these receptors is an adult with an advanced solid tumor such as melanoma, head and neck, liver or kidney cancer. CDR3s include the opening cysteine and the closing phenylalanine or tryptophan. Fields, in order: clone size, V gene, D gene, J gene, CDR3 protein, CDR3 DNA. D genes are given only for firm matches. Part of the rows lack a size; the others show once, few, many or a class for expanded clones.

clone_size: NA; v_call: TRBV9; d_call: NA; j_call: TRBJ1-1; cdr3_aa: CASSVVTASEAFF; cdr3_nt: TGTGCCAGCAGCGTAGTGACTGCTTCAGAAGCTTTCTTT
clone_size: NA; v_call: TRBV29-1; d_call: NA; j_call: TRBJ2-7; cdr3_aa: CSVEDYEQYF; cdr3_nt: TGCAGCGTTGAAGACTACGAGCAGTACTTC
clone_size: NA; v_call: TRBV2; d_call: TRBD2; j_call: TRBJ2-3; cdr3_aa: CASSASGTSGRGTDTQYF; cdr3_nt: TGTGCCAGCAGTGCCTCCGGGACTAGCGGGAGAGGCACAGATACGCAGTATTTT
clone_size: NA; v_call: TRBV30; d_call: NA; j_call: TRBJ2-7; cdr3_aa: CAWSPRSYEQYF; cdr3_nt: TGTGCCTGGAGCCCCAGATCCTACGAGCAGTACTTC
clone_size: once; v_call: TRBV27; d_call: NA; j_call: TRBJ2-2; cdr3_aa: CASRGAGELFF; cdr3_nt: TGTGCCAGCAGGGGGGCCGGGGAGCTGTTTTTT
clone_size: few; v_call: TRBV4-1; d_call: NA; j_call: TRBJ2-7; cdr3_aa: CASSQDRNPSYEQYF; cdr3_nt: TGCGCCAGCAGCCAAGATCGGAACCCCTCCTACGAGCAGTACTTC
clone_size: NA; v_call: TRBV29-1; d_call: TRBD2; j_call: TRBJ2-3; cdr3_aa: CSVMAGGWDTQYF; cdr3_nt: TGCAGCGTGATGGCGGGGGGCTGGGATACGCAGTATTTT
clone_size: NA; v_call: TRBV9; d_call: NA; j_call: TRBJ2-7; cdr3_aa: CASSPHEGRTSSYEQYF; cdr3_nt: TGTGCCAGCAGCCCACACGAGGGCCGCACATCCTCCTACGAGCAGTACTTC
clone_size: NA; v_call: TRBV5-5; d_call: NA; j_call: TRBJ2-3; cdr3_aa: CASSLAWGPTDTQYF; cdr3_nt: TGTGCCAGCAGCTTGGCCTGGGGCCCCACAGATACGCAGTATTTT
clone_size: NA; v_call: TRBV19; d_call: NA; j_call: TRBJ2-7; cdr3_aa: CASSIDILRTYEQYF; cdr3_nt: TGTGCCAGTAGTATAGATATACTCAGAACCTACGAGCAGTACTTC
clone_size: NA; v_call: TRBV5-1; d_call: TRBD2; j_call: TRBJ2-2; cdr3_aa: CASSAVAGGSGELFF; cdr3_nt: TGCGCCAGCAGCGCGGTAGCGGGAGGATCCGGGGAGCTGTTTTTT
clone_size: NA; v_call: TRBV28; d_call: NA; j_call: TRBJ1-2; cdr3_aa: CASHLTGSGYTF; cdr3_nt: TGTGCCAGCCACCTAACGGGGAGTGGCTACACCTTC
clone_size: once; v_call: TRBV5-4; d_call: TRBD2; j_call: TRBJ2-2; cdr3_aa: CASGGVRTGELFF; cdr3_nt: TGTGCCAGCGGGGGGGTCCGCACCGGGGAGCTGTTTTTT
clone_size: NA; v_call: TRBV11-2; d_call: NA; j_call: TRBJ1-1; cdr3_aa: CASSHIAGLNTEAFF; cdr3_nt: TGTGCCAGCAGCCACATCGCCGGACTGAACACTGAAGCTTTCTTT
clone_size: NA; v_call: TRBV19; d_call: NA; j_call: TRBJ1-3; cdr3_aa: CASRDGPGNTIYF; cdr3_nt: TGTGCCAGTAGGGATGGTCCTGGAAACACCATATATTTT
clone_size: medium-sized; v_call: TRBV6-5; d_call: NA; j_call: TRBJ2-7; cdr3_aa: CASSYFTGLASEQYF; cdr3_nt: TGTGCCAGCAGTTACTTCACTGGCTTAGCGAGTGAGCAGTACTTC
clone_size: NA; v_call: TRBV7-3; d_call: NA; j_call: TRBJ2-7; cdr3_aa: CASSSLQKPDRQGPHEQYF; cdr3_nt: TGTGCCAGCAGCTCCCTCCAGAAACCCGACCGGCAGGGGCCCCACGAGCAGTACTTC
clone_size: NA; v_call: TRBV7-9; d_call: NA; j_call: TRBJ1-2; cdr3_aa: CASSRYPEGYTF; cdr3_nt: TGTGCCAGCTCCCGGTACCCGGAGGGCTACACCTTC
clone_size: few; v_call: TRBV5-6; d_call: NA; j_call: TRBJ1-3; cdr3_aa: CASSSRQSVSGNTIYF; cdr3_nt: TGTGCCAGCAGCAGTAGACAGTCAGTCTCTGGAAACACCATATATTTT
clone_size: NA; v_call: TRBV7-3; d_call: NA; j_call: TRBJ2-2; cdr3_aa: CASSLHIGELFF; cdr3_nt: TGTGCCAGCAGCCTCCACATCGGGGAGCTGTTTTTT
clone_size: NA; v_call: TRBV19; d_call: NA; j_call: TRBJ1-4; cdr3_aa: CASSRGNEKLFF; cdr3_nt: TGTGCCAGTAGTCGGGGAAATGAAAAACTGTTTTTT
clone_size: NA; v_call: TRBV11-2; d_call: NA; j_call: TRBJ1-3; cdr3_aa: CASSSDSSGNTIYF; cdr3_nt: TGTGCCAGCAGCTCCGACAGCTCTGGAAACACCATATATTTT
clone_size: NA; v_call: TRBV14; d_call: NA; j_call: TRBJ2-7; cdr3_aa: CASSLVNYYEQYF; cdr3_nt: TGTGCCAGCAGCCTAGTAAATTACTACGAGCAGTACTTC
clone_size: NA; v_call: TRBV19; d_call: TRBD2; j_call: TRBJ2-1; cdr3_aa: CASSISGRAYNEQFF; cdr3_nt: TGTGCCAGTAGTATTAGCGGGAGGGCCTACAATGAGCAGTTCTTC
clone_size: NA; v_call: TRBV7-8; d_call: TRBD1; j_call: TRBJ1-4; cdr3_aa: CASSPRTGNNEKLFF; cdr3_nt: TGTGCCAGCAGCCCGAGGACAGGGAATAATGAAAAACTGTTTTTT
clone_size: NA; v_call: TRBV7-9; d_call: TRBD1; j_call: TRBJ1-6; cdr3_aa: CASSLGGTASSPLHF; cdr3_nt: TGTGCCAGCAGCTTAGGAGGGACAGCTTCTTCACCCCTCCACTTT
clone_size: NA; v_call: TRBV5-4; d_call: TRBD1; j_call: TRBJ1-1; cdr3_aa: CASSFTGATEAFF; cdr3_nt: TGTGCCAGCAGCTTTACAGGGGCCACTGAAGCTTTCTTT
clone_size: NA; v_call: TRBV30; d_call: NA; j_call: TRBJ1-1; cdr3_aa: CAWSPGHRDTEAFF; cdr3_nt: TGTGCCTGGAGCCCGGGACATAGGGACACTGAAGCTTTCTTT
clone_size: NA; v_call: TRBV10-3; d_call: NA; j_call: TRBJ2-7; cdr3_aa: CAISESEGPRDEQYF; cdr3_nt: TGTGCCATCAGTGAGTCGGAGGGGCCTCGGGACGAGCAGTACTTC
clone_size: NA; v_call: TRBV7-2; d_call: NA; j_call: TRBJ1-5; cdr3_aa: CASSLVISNQPQHF; cdr3_nt: TGTGCCAGCAGCTTAGTTATTAGCAATCAGCCCCAGCATTTT
clone_size: NA; v_call: TRBV6-5; d_call: NA; j_call: TRBJ2-5; cdr3_aa: CASSREVFQETQYF; cdr3_nt: TGTGCCAGCAGTAGGGAAGTCTTCCAAGAGACCCAGTACTTC
clone_size: NA; v_call: TRBV5-4; d_call: NA; j_call: TRBJ2-7; cdr3_aa: CASSQVPGDYEQYF; cdr3_nt: TGTGCCAGCAGCCAGGTCCCCGGGGACTACGAGCAGTACTTC
clone_size: NA; v_call: TRBV7-2; d_call: NA; j_call: TRBJ2-7; cdr3_aa: CASSLSQGGLWVYEQYF; cdr3_nt: TGTGCCAGCAGCTTAAGTCAGGGGGGCCTCTGGGTCTACGAGCAGTACTTC
clone_size: NA; v_call: TRBV5-1; d_call: TRBD1; j_call: TRBJ1-1; cdr3_aa: CASSFMTGDTEAFF; cdr3_nt: TGCGCCAGCAGCTTTATGACAGGGGACACTGAAGCTTTCTTT
clone_size: NA; v_call: TRBV7-3; d_call: TRBD2; j_call: TRBJ2-1; cdr3_aa: CASSLKAVGLAGHNEQFF; cdr3_nt: TGTGCCAGCAGCTTAAAGGCTGTGGGACTAGCGGGACACAATGAGCAGTTCTTC
clone_size: NA; v_call: TRBV28; d_call: NA; j_call: TRBJ2-7; cdr3_aa: CASSLGITYEQYF; cdr3_nt: TGTGCCAGCAGTTTGGGGATCACCTACGAGCAGTACTTC
clone_size: NA; v_call: TRBV28; d_call: TRBD2; j_call: TRBJ2-1; cdr3_aa: CASRTSGSNEQFF; cdr3_nt: TGTGCCAGCAGGACTAGCGGGAGCAATGAGCAGTTCTTC
clone_size: NA; v_call: TRBV11-3; d_call: NA; j_call: TRBJ2-2; cdr3_aa: CASSFSRNTGELFF; cdr3_nt: TGTGCCAGCAGCTTCTCCAGGAACACCGGGGAGCTGTTTTTT
clone_size: few; v_call: TRBV5-4; d_call: TRBD1; j_call: TRBJ1-2; cdr3_aa: CASSLGGQGYGYTF; cdr3_nt: TGTGCCAGCAGCTTGGGGGGACAGGGGTATGGCTACACCTTC